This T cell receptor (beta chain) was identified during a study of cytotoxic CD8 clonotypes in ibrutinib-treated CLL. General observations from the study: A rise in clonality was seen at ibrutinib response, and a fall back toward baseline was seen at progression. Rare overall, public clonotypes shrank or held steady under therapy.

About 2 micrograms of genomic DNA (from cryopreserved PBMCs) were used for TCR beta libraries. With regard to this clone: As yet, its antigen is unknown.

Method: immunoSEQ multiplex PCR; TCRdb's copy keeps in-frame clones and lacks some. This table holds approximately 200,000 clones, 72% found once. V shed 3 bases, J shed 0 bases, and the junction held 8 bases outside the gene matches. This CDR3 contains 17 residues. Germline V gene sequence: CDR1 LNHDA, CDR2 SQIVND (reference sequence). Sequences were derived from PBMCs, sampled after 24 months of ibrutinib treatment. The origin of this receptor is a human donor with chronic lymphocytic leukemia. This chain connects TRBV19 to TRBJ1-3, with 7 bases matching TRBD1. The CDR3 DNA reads TGTGCCAGTAGTATGGACAGGTCGCCAGTCTCTGGAAACACCATATATTTT. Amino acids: CASSMDRSPVSGNTIYF.